The rows below give T cell receptor beta chains drawn from one sample of a study of shared clonotypes between healthy human individuals. Sequencing was performed with immunoSEQ multiplex PCR; in TCRdb, only in-frame clones are kept and a portion is missing. This sample yields fewer than 3 million clones, of which 85% to 95% are seen a single time; 0.37% belongs to the top ten. The material sequenced was naive CD4+ T cells from PBMCs. The receptors were gathered from a man between 18 and 29 years old in good health. Some clones in this sample may be carry-over from other donors' samples. CDR3s include the opening cysteine and the closing phenylalanine or tryptophan. A D gene is named only where the DNA matches it firmly. Clone size appears in some rows only: once, few, many, or a class for an expanded clone.

d_call: TRBD1
clone_size: .
v_call: TRBV11-2
cdr3_aa: CASSPGTGGTEAFF

d_call: .
clone_size: .
v_call: TRBV6-5
cdr3_aa: CASSGGPRGPQHF

d_call: .
clone_size: .
v_call: TRBV2
cdr3_aa: CASTKEVGTEAFF

d_call: .
clone_size: .
v_call: TRBV2
cdr3_aa: CASSELLGTDTQYF

d_call: TRBD2
clone_size: .
v_call: TRBV5-4
cdr3_aa: CASSLDSGRVETQYF

d_call: .
clone_size: .
v_call: TRBV25-1
cdr3_aa: CASSPSEGGYYEQYF

d_call: .
clone_size: .
v_call: TRBV9
cdr3_aa: CASSADGNIQPQHF

d_call: .
clone_size: .
v_call: TRBV28
cdr3_aa: CASSTSTGELFF

d_call: TRBD1
clone_size: .
v_call: TRBV6-5
cdr3_aa: CASSYQKTGAKYEQYF

d_call: .
clone_size: .
v_call: TRBV15
cdr3_aa: CATRGPEFNQPQHF

d_call: .
clone_size: .
v_call: TRBV7-9
cdr3_aa: CASSSGRGSGNTIYF

d_call: .
clone_size: .
v_call: TRBV9
cdr3_aa: CASSVRVAASTDTQYF

d_call: TRBD1
clone_size: .
v_call: TRBV11-2
cdr3_aa: CASSLTGVGYEQYF

d_call: .
clone_size: .
v_call: TRBV18
cdr3_aa: CASSPGASTEAFF

d_call: .
clone_size: .
v_call: TRBV19
cdr3_aa: CASSIEAGLGYNEQFF

d_call: .
clone_size: once
v_call: TRBV7-3
cdr3_aa: CASSLMGPGANVLTF

d_call: .
clone_size: .
v_call: TRBV6-5
cdr3_aa: CASSFSRALIGEAFF

d_call: .
clone_size: .
v_call: TRBV28
cdr3_aa: CASIGRGREQFF

d_call: TRBD1
clone_size: .
v_call: TRBV19
cdr3_aa: CASSIGSGGGEKLFF

d_call: .
clone_size: .
v_call: TRBV29-1
cdr3_aa: CSVMRTDYGYTF

d_call: .
clone_size: .
v_call: TRBV7-9
cdr3_aa: CASSLVGTNEKLFF

d_call: .
clone_size: .
v_call: TRBV11-2
cdr3_aa: CASSLDRSIPKNIQYF

d_call: .
clone_size: .
v_call: TRBV4-1
cdr3_aa: CASSQARGLATEAFF

d_call: .
clone_size: .
v_call: TRBV11-2
cdr3_aa: CASSYRTSQETQYF

d_call: .
clone_size: .
v_call: TRBV30
cdr3_aa: CAWSVSNQPQHF

d_call: .
clone_size: .
v_call: TRBV5-1
cdr3_aa: CASSLGHRLNEKLFF

d_call: .
clone_size: few
v_call: TRBV9
cdr3_aa: CASSGGNTEAFF

d_call: .
clone_size: few
v_call: TRBV7-9
cdr3_aa: CASSLDSDFGKPQHF

d_call: .
clone_size: .
v_call: TRBV11-3
cdr3_aa: CASSNRGSYEQYF

d_call: .
clone_size: .
v_call: TRBV19
cdr3_aa: CASTRILNYGYTF

d_call: .
clone_size: .
v_call: TRBV19
cdr3_aa: CASQPRGAGGYSGGMNTEAFF

d_call: .
clone_size: .
v_call: TRBV15
cdr3_aa: CATSRDGPDTQYF

d_call: .
clone_size: .
v_call: TRBV4-1
cdr3_aa: CASSQEISGRYQPQHF

d_call: TRBD2
clone_size: .
v_call: TRBV6-4
cdr3_aa: CASSEAGGPFEQFF

d_call: .
clone_size: .
v_call: TRBV29-1
cdr3_aa: CSVSGGLSREKLFF

d_call: .
clone_size: .
v_call: TRBV7-9
cdr3_aa: CASSLLGPNTGELFF

d_call: .
clone_size: .
v_call: TRBV11-1
cdr3_aa: CASSSGADTQYF

d_call: .
clone_size: once
v_call: TRBV13
cdr3_aa: CASSFRQPQHF

d_call: .
clone_size: once
v_call: TRBV9
cdr3_aa: CASSAYSGANVLTF

d_call: TRBD1
clone_size: .
v_call: TRBV5-1
cdr3_aa: CASSIGQARGETQYF

d_call: .
clone_size: once
v_call: TRBV5-6
cdr3_aa: CASSARLPNYGYTF

d_call: TRBD2
clone_size: once
v_call: TRBV10-1
cdr3_aa: CASSVGTSGIKYEQYF

d_call: .
clone_size: .
v_call: TRBV11-2
cdr3_aa: CASSTYRDHSSYEQYF

d_call: .
clone_size: .
v_call: TRBV6-1
cdr3_aa: CASSDDIFGFGTQYF

d_call: .
clone_size: .
v_call: TRBV7-9
cdr3_aa: CASSLGVAQETQYF

d_call: TRBD1
clone_size: .
v_call: TRBV7-8
cdr3_aa: CASSADRGAYNEQFF

d_call: .
clone_size: .
v_call: TRBV9
cdr3_aa: CASSTRAGLNYGYTF

d_call: .
clone_size: .
v_call: TRBV19
cdr3_aa: CASSSSQASSYEQYF